This T cell receptor beta chain derives from a study of T cells after yellow fever vaccination (dated 2019 in TCRdb). For the wider study: Libraries from fractions with low cell numbers were prepared with the SMART-Seq v4 Ultra Low Input RNA kit. To track T-cell clones before and after primary and booster YFV17D yellow fever vaccination, bulk TCR alpha and beta repertoires were sequenced longitudinally. Two healthy male donors, one aged 18 to 29 and one aged 30 to 40 years, made up the cohort. Blood was collected at multiple timepoints before and after primary and secondary immunization, and bulk PBMC replicates and cell subsets were isolated.

The treatment or condition label on this specimen signifies: live attenuated yellow fever vaccine strain. PBMCs were isolated from peripheral blood using a standard Ficoll-Paque protocol. CD4 and CD8 T-cell fractions were isolated with Dynabeads CD4 and CD8 positive selection kits. TriZol was used to extract RNA from bulk PBMCs, from CD4 and CD8 fractions, and from dextramer-positive and dextramer-negative fractions. From the germline V gene, CDR1 is KGHDR and CDR2 is SFDVKD. From the cysteine up to the phenylalanine, the CDR3 has a length of 16 residues. Only the CDR3 DNA is retained, 48 bases long and in frame from the first base. Cut back by 3 bases and 8 bases, the V and J ends lie 19 bases apart. TCR cDNA was made using 5'RACE template switching, a step that added a universal primer site and unique molecular identifiers. Priming of cDNA synthesis was performed from both the TCR alpha and TCR beta constant segments. Libraries were amplified in two PCR steps, with sample barcodes and sequencing adapters added in the second step. Sequencing of libraries was performed on Illumina HiSeq 2500 (2x100 bp) or NovaSeq (2x150 bp). Under the source paper's analysis protocol: MIGEC was used to demultiplex reads and collapse the reads into UMI consensus sequences, and MiXCR was used for V(D)J alignment. Vaccine-responding clonotypes were defined with edgeR using replicate PBMC samples, requiring FDR below 0.01 and a log2 fold change above 5 up to day 15. Bulk clonotypes were assigned CD4 or CD8 identity according to which sequenced CD4 or CD8 repertoire held them at higher abundance. TCRdb reprocessed the public reads (quality trimming at Q25 with fastp, clone calling with MiXCR) and kept in-frame beta chains. Every entry covers one CDR3 protein and lists the most common genes and DNA from its rows. TCRdb, rather than the study authors, made the V and J calls. The sample table shows almost 70,000 distinct CDR3 sequences, and approximately 5% are seen once. Under 2.5% of the sample is taken by the ten largest.

General conclusions and limits of the study: Most clones expanded after primary vaccination were re-detected after the booster (almost 97% of CD4 and approximately 88% of CD8), suggesting broad memory maintenance. The secondary T-cell response was weaker than the primary response but faster, peaking on day 5 instead of day 15. A small fraction of clonotypes appeared in both the CD4 and CD8 compartments, likely as a result of convergent recombination. Because the study included only a couple of donors, the extent to which the findings can be generalized is limited. FACS-sorted repertoires could contain abundant contaminating clonotypes from the bulk population, so computational filtering was required.

This clonotype was recorded many times. Its antigen remains unidentified. Per-base quality was not reported, and no clone a single base away is much larger than it. The source material was CD4+ T cells sorted from PBMCs, sampled roughly 15 days after the first yellow fever vaccination. The clonotype comes from a man in his late teens or twenties who received the YFV17D yellow fever vaccine. This sequence uses TRBV24-1 and TRBJ2-1; the best D guess is TRBD2, with 6 bases matching. The CDR3 is CATSDDVASERDEQFF. The bases read TGTGCCACCAGTGATGATGTCGCTAGCGAGCGGGATGAGCAGTTCTTC.